Below, 17 T cell receptor beta chains from the same sample are listed, as sequenced in a study of blood T cells in healthy people across ages. With a J-beta primer mix and a sample-barcoded 5' primer, a second PCR ran roughly 6 to 11 cycles. TCRdb re-called the 5' RACE reads through MiXCR, storing one row per CDR3 protein. The table lists roughly 800,000 distinct CDR3 sequences, 58% of them singletons, with about 20% in the top ten. The sequenced sample was blood. The receptor set was obtained from a man between 25 and 39 years old in good health.

The chain links TRBV12-3 or TRBV12-4 to TRBJ1-2, with 7 bases identical to TRBD1. The CDR3 length is 16 residues. The ends lost 2 bases at V and 8 bases at J; junction bases unmatched: 14. The CDR3 spells CASSLWGTVILSGYTF. CDR3 nucleotide sequence: TGTGCCAGCAGTTTATGGGGGACAGTCATTCTATCAGGCTACACCTTC.

This clonotype was picked up one time. This may come from a read error, since a much larger clone is one base off. The chain links TRBV7-2 to TRBJ2-1; weak D call: TRBD2 (5 bases). CDR3 length: 13 residues. Germline V gives CDR1 SGHTA, CDR2 FQGNSA. Trimming left V 6 bases short and J 7 bases short, with 13 bases between. CDR3 amino acids: CASRQEAWNEQFF. The CDR3 coding sequence is TGTGCCAGCAGGCAGGAGGCGTGGAATGAGCAGTTCTTC.

The chain has TRBV10-2 and TRBJ1-2; D gene ambiguous. The CDR3 contains 12 residues. Germline V gene sequence: CDR1 WSHSY, CDR2 SAAADI. Trimming took off 3 bases at V and 5 bases at J, with 7 bases between the two ends. The CDR3 bases are TGCGCCAGCAGTGATGTGGGTTATGGCTACACCTTC. It specifies CASSDVGYGYTF.

The rearrangement uses TRBV7-2 and TRBJ2-1, with 12 bases aligning to TRBD2. V lost 4 bases, J lost 6 bases, and 7 bases stayed unmatched. Germline V CDR1 and CDR2: SGHTA, FQGNSA. This CDR3 spans 16 amino acids. The CDR3 spells CASSSLTSGRRNEQFF. In DNA, the CDR3 is TGTGCCAGCAGCTCTTTGACTAGCGGGAGACGCAATGAGCAGTTCTTC.

This clonotype was counted between two and nine times. V is TRBV25-1 and J is TRBJ2-3; TRBD2 matches 8 bases. The junction had 7 bases not matched to a gene; V was cut back by 5 bases and J by 0 bases. Germline CDR1 MGHDK, CDR2 SYGVNS. The CDR3 covers 16 residues. The CDR3 reads CASSPWASGSTDTQYF. CDR3 in DNA: TGTGCCAGCAGTCCCTGGGCTAGCGGGAGCACAGATACGCAGTATTTT. The full variable domain, its missing parts supplied by reference TRBV25-1 and TRBJ2-3, is EADIYQTPRYLVIGTGKKITLECSQTMGHDKMYWYQQDPGMELHLIHYSYGVNSTEKGDLSSESTVSRIRTEHFPLTLESARPSHTSQYLCASSPWASGSTDTQYFGPGTRLTVL.

The J gene is TRBJ2-7, the V gene TRBV25-1; 8 positions agree with TRBD1. V was clipped by 4 bases and J by 6 bases; unmatched bases: 17. CDR3 length: 17 amino acids. Germline V lookup: CDR1 MGHDK, CDR2 SYGVNS. CDR3 DNA: TGTGCCAGCAGTGTTCCGATAGGTAGGGGGACAGGACGCGAGCAGTACTTC. Residues: CASSVPIGRGTGREQYF.

This clonotype was picked up a small number of times. A read error may produce the germline difference seen at one junction end. The chain carries TRBV5-1 and TRBJ2-2; no clear D. CDR1 and CDR2 from the germline V gene are SGHRS and YFSETQ. CDR3 size: 14 residues. The CDR3 spells CASSLGQNTGELFF. The DNA for the CDR3 is TGTGCCAGCAGCTTAGGTCAGAACACCGGGGAGCTGTTTTTT.

The V call is TRBV4-3, the J call TRBJ2-1, with D possibly being TRBD2 (6 bases). The closer fit of TRBJ2-7 to the DNA end suggests the J call may be wrong. CDR1 is LGHNA and CDR2 is YSLEER in the germline V gene. The CDR3 contains 16 residues. The CDR3 loop is CASSQEASDSYNEQYF. The CDR3 DNA reads as TGCGCCAGCAGCCAAGAGGCTAGCGACAGTTACAATGAGCAGTACTTC.

V gene TRBV5-4 combines with J gene TRBJ2-3; D possibly corresponds to TRBD1 (5 bases). This CDR3 region has 17 residues. Trimming left V 2 bases short and J 2 bases short, with 18 bases between. CDR1 is SGHNT and CDR2 is YYREEE in the germline V gene (reference sequence). This CDR3 reads CASSFIPPREHTDTQYF. CDR3 bases: TGTGCCAGCAGCTTTATTCCGCCCAGGGAACACACAGATACGCAGTATTTT.

This rearrangement joins TRBV20-1 to TRBJ2-7; a weak D match, TRBD2 (6 bases). The CDR3 totals 14 residues. Trimming shortened V by 4 bases and J by 7 bases, and 20 bases separated the two germline ends. The V gene's germline CDR1 is DFQATT and CDR2 SNEGSKA (reference sequence). CDR3 region: CSAKGRGDFREQYF. In DNA form, the CDR3 reads TGCAGTGCTAAGGGGAGAGGGGACTTTCGGGAGCAGTACTTC.

This sequence joins TRBV27 and TRBJ2-7, with 9 bases matching TRBD2. V dropped 0 bases and J dropped 0; count of bases not matched to a gene: 0. CDR1 and CDR2 (germline): MNHEY, SMNVEV (reference sequence). The CDR3 consists of 15 residues. The CDR3 DNA reads TGTGCCAGCAGTTTATCAGCGGGAGGCTCCTACGAGCAGTACTTC. Protein product: CASSLSAGGSYEQYF.

The J gene is TRBJ2-7, the V gene TRBV7-3; 10 nucleotides match TRBD1. The ends lost 5 bases at V and 5 bases at J; junction bases unmatched: 6. Germline V gene data show CDR1 as SGHTA and CDR2 as FQGTGA. The CDR3 contains 14 residues. The DNA for the CDR3 is TGTGCCAGCAGCCCCACGACAGGGGGCAACGAGCAGTACTTC. Protein sequence: CASSPTTGGNEQYF.

The chain couples TRBV12-3 or TRBV12-4 to TRBJ2-1; D call uncertain. V lost 2 bases to trimming and J lost 8 bases, with 7 bases between them. The CDR3 is made up of 12 amino acids. CDR3 residues: CASSLIGYEQFF. Written as DNA, the CDR3 is TGTGCCAGCAGTTTAATTGGGTATGAGCAGTTCTTC.

V gene TRBV5-1 combines with J gene TRBJ2-5; a possible D gene is TRBD1 (6 bases). The V gene lost 4 bases and the J gene lost 0 bases, with 10 bases spanning the gap. There are 14 residues in the CDR3. The germline V gene has CDR1 SGHRS and CDR2 YFSETQ. As DNA, the CDR3 is TGCGCCAGCAGCACAACAGGGTACCAAGAGACCCAGTACTTC. Its translation is CASSTTGYQETQYF.

This clonotype was observed a single time. The genes are TRBV15 and TRBJ1-1; no reliable D call. Germline CDR1 reads LNHNV; CDR2 reads YYDKDF (reference sequence). The CDR3 length is 13 residues. Trimming removed 4 bases from V and 0 bases from J, with 6 bases in between. The CDR3 bases are TGTGCCACCAGCATTAGTTTGAACACTGAAGCTTTCTTT. Protein product: CATSISLNTEAFF.

The CDR3 sequence: CASSFNSGGPQETQYF. DNA for the CDR3: TGTGCCAGCAGTTTTAACAGCGGGGGGCCTCAAGAGACCCAGTACTTC. The rearrangement joins TRBV12-3 or TRBV12-4 to TRBJ2-7; 9 bases are shared with TRBD2. The J call may be incorrect, as the DNA end agrees better with TRBJ2-5. CDR3 length equals 16 residues.

This chain uses TRBV9 with TRBJ2-3; D might be TRBD2 (5 bases). The V end lost 0 bases, the J end lost 0 bases, and 11 bases lay between the germline ends. CDR1 is SGDLS and CDR2 is YYNGEE in the germline V gene. The CDR3 is 16 amino acids. The CDR3 sequence: CASSVGGGTSTDTQYF. As DNA, the CDR3 is TGTGCCAGCAGCGTAGGAGGAGGAACTAGCACAGATACGCAGTATTTT.